The text below deals with one TCR beta chain. Its cognate antigen is unknown. The CDR3 length is 11 residues. Germline CDR1 SGHRS, CDR2 YFSETQ. V was pared by 4 bases and J by 3 bases, with 4 bases between. This entry belongs to a study of cytomegalovirus exposure and HLA in healthy donors. Study-wide results and caveats: In a later analysis, a missense DCLRE1C variant was linked to TCR beta V- and J-gene trimming. High specificity and sensitivity for cytomegalovirus status were reported for the classifier. One later analysis reportedly identified an Asian-associated ancestry cluster that showed fewer N-insertions than the approximately 710-donor mean. Researchers catalogued over 150 TCR beta chains as cytomegalovirus-associated.

The PCR made use of 60 Vbeta and 13 Jbeta primers. Only in-frame clones appear in the TCRdb table, and some are missing; sequencing was by immunoSEQ multiplex PCR. The table shows 200,000 to 250,000 clones, with roughly 83% occurring only once. Sequenced input: PBMCs. The sequence was collected from a girl aged 10-17 years in good health and CMV-seronegative. The chain carries TRBV5-1 and TRBJ2-5; D remains ambiguous. CDR3 DNA: TGCGCCAGCAGCACTGAAGAGACCCAGTACTTC. Amino acids: CASSTEETQYF.